The 14 T cell receptor beta chains reported below all come from one sample, sequenced in a study of T-cell memory formation after mild COVID-19. TCRdb called the 5' RACE reads again in MiXCR, with one record for every CDR3 protein. The sample shows more than 450,000 distinct CDR3 sequences, roughly 18% of them seen only once. Sequenced sample: PBMCs or a T cell subset sorted from them (not recorded which). The receptors were sampled from an adult woman who had mild COVID-19 (a few samples of this study predate the infection). Cell type and time point are not known.

The rearrangement joins TRBV20-1 to TRBJ2-7; 10 bases map to TRBD2. V was clipped by 2 bases and J by 3 bases; unmatched bases: 4. In germline, CDR1 is DFQATT, CDR2 SNEGSKA (reference sequence). The CDR3 is 14 amino acids. The CDR3 is CSARSRLAGYEQYF. In DNA, the CDR3 is TGCAGTGCTAGATCCCGACTAGCGGGCTACGAGCAGTACTTC.

The sample holds a few counts of this clonotype. The chain is built from TRBV29-1 and TRBJ2-5; unclear D gene. Germline CDR1 is SQVTM and CDR2 is ANQGSEA. CDR3 length: 14 residues. V was pared by 4 bases and J by 0 bases, with 12 bases between. The CDR3 region is CSVAKAEYQETQYF. The CDR3, as DNA: TGCAGCGTTGCAAAAGCCGAGTACCAAGAGACCCAGTACTTC.

This chain uses TRBV20-1 with TRBJ2-1; D possibly corresponds to TRBD2 (6 bases). Trimming took off 2 bases at V and 6 bases at J, with 11 bases between the two ends. From germline, CDR1 is DFQATT and CDR2 SNEGSKA (reference sequence). This CDR3 contains 13 residues. The CDR3 bases are TGCAGTGCTAGACTCCTGCGGGGCAATGAGCAGTTCTTC. Translated, it gives CSARLLRGNEQFF.

V gene TRBV4-3 combines with J gene TRBJ2-7; either TRBD1 or TRBD2 may supply D (5 bases each). There are 15 residues in the CDR3. Germline CDR1 and CDR2: LGHNA and YSLEER. V lost 4 bases and J lost 6, with 19 bases in between. DNA of the CDR3: TGCGCCAGCAGCCGAGGGGCTAGCTCACTAAGCGAGCAGTACTTC. Translation: CASSRGASSLSEQYF.

This clonotype has more than one count but fewer than ten. The chain combines TRBV12-3 or TRBV12-4 with TRBJ1-4; 10 positions agree with TRBD1. Unmatched junction bases numbered 2, after V lost 6 bases and J lost 1 base. The CDR3 has 15 residues. DNA for the CDR3: TGTGCCAGCAGACGGGACAGGGGAACTAATGAAAAACTGTTTTTT. It is translated as CASRRDRGTNEKLFF.

In its sample, this clonotype was seen a few times. This CDR3 is CAISGTFTYEQYF. CDR3 nucleotides: TGTGCCATAAGCGGGACGTTTACCTACGAGCAGTACTTC. This chain uses TRBV28 with TRBJ2-7, with 7 bases identical to TRBD2. This CDR3 spans 13 amino acids. Germline V gene sequence: CDR1 MDHEN, CDR2 SYDVKM. Germline trimming cut 10 bases from V and 2 bases from J; bases unmatched to any gene: 8. The whole variable domain, remainder taken from reference TRBV28 and TRBJ2-7, is DVKVTQSSRYLVKRTGEKVFLECVQDMDHENMFWYRQDPGLGLRLIYFSYDVKMKEKGDIPEGYSVSREKKERFSLILESASTNQTSMYLCAISGTFTYEQYFGPGTRLTVT.

The chain links TRBV25-1 to TRBJ1-6, with D perhaps TRBD1 (6 bases). This CDR3 has 13 residues. V lost 7 bases to trimming and J lost 8 bases, with 12 bases between them. The germline V gene has CDR1 MGHDK and CDR2 SYGVNS. The CDR3 loop is CASKYRVDSPLHF. CDR3 DNA sequence: TGTGCCAGCAAATACAGGGTTGATTCACCCCTCCACTTT.

A few counts support this clonotype. The chain recombines TRBV19 with TRBJ2-5; D might be TRBD2 (5 bases). Trimming cost V 4 bases and J 7 bases, with 22 bases left between them. Germline V gene data show CDR1 as LNHDA and CDR2 as SQIVND (reference sequence). CDR3 size: 16 residues. As DNA, the CDR3 is TGTGCCAGTAGTACCGGGCCGACGGGTGGGAGCGGGACCCAGTACTTC. It encodes CASSTGPTGGSGTQYF.

This clonotype was detected a few times. The rearrangement links TRBV5-6 to TRBJ2-1; possibly TRBD2 for D (5 bases). Trimming removed 4 bases at V and 10 bases at J, with 12 bases between. CDR1 and CDR2 from the germline V gene are SGHDT and YYEEEE. The length of the CDR3 is 12 residues. This chain's CDR3 is CASSPASREQFF. CDR3 nucleotides: TGTGCCAGCAGCCCCGCTAGCAGGGAGCAGTTCTTC.

This clonotype was picked up a small number of times. J is TRBJ1-2 and V is TRBV10-3, with D tentatively TRBD1 (5 bases). The germline V and J ends were trimmed by 3 bases and 3 bases, with 14 bases remaining between them. This CDR3 has 15 residues. Germline loops: CDR1 ENHRY, CDR2 SYGVKD. The CDR3 sequence: CAISDQQRTHYGYTF. In DNA, the CDR3 is TGTGCCATCAGTGATCAACAGAGGACACACTATGGCTACACCTTC.

This clonotype appeared a few times. The rearrangement links TRBV15 to TRBJ2-7, with D perhaps assigned TRBD1 or TRBD2 (6 bases each). Trimming took off 5 bases at V and 7 bases at J, with 18 bases between the two ends. This CDR3 spans 14 amino acids. CDR1 and CDR2 from the germline V gene are LNHNV and YYDKDF (reference sequence). The CDR3 is CATSRAGEVWEQYF. In DNA form, the CDR3 reads TGTGCCACCAGCCGGGCAGGGGAGGTCTGGGAGCAGTACTTC.

J is TRBJ2-7 and V is TRBV20-1; possible D gene TRBD2, 7 bases. CDR1 DFQATT and CDR2 SNEGSKA come from the germline V gene (reference sequence). V was trimmed by 6 bases and J by 5 bases, leaving 17 bases between them. CDR3 length: 13 residues. This CDR3 is CSAYGGRTNEQYF. The CDR3 nucleotides are TGCAGTGCCTACGGGGGGCGTACCAACGAGCAGTACTTC.

This clonotype was counted a few times. The J gene is TRBJ1-2, the V gene TRBV6-5, with no clear D. Trimming took 4 bases from V and 5 from J, leaving 17 bases between them. Germline CDR1 is MNHEY and CDR2 is SVGAGI. The CDR3 is 15 amino acids. In nucleotides, the CDR3 is TGTGCCAGCAGTTCCCCCCCCCTCCGAGGTTATGGCTACACCTTC. Its translation is CASSSPPLRGYGYTF.

The chain employs TRBV18 and TRBJ2-5, with a possible D match to TRBD1 (5 bases). This CDR3 has 14 residues. V was cut by 1 base and J by 4 bases, with 10 bases left in between. Per germline, CDR1 KGHSH and CDR2 LQKENI. The CDR3 DNA sequence: TGTGCCAGCTCACCACAGGGGAAGGGAGAGACCCAGTACTTC. Its translation: CASSPQGKGETQYF.